This T cell receptor beta chain stems from a study of shared clonotypes between healthy human individuals. DNA at about 0.2 ug, roughly 27,000 T cell genomes, went into sorted-subset replicate PCRs. Repertoires were generated with immunoSEQ multiplex PCR, while TCRdb's copy carries only in-frame clones and drops some. The sample yields 2 million to 2.5 million clones, just over 90% seen once. Study-level findings and limits: Larger estimated richness was generally recorded for naive subsets relative to memory subsets. In contrast to clonotypes shared by all four donors, non-shared clonotypes had lower generation probabilities.

Of note for this clone: The antigen is undetermined. The same CDR3 can be traced to other DNA sequences in this sample.

The material sequenced was naive CD4+ T cells from PBMCs. The subset denotes: CD45RA+ positively selected. The source of this sequence is a man in his late teens or twenties in good health. Some clones in this sample may be carry-over from other donors' samples.

The CDR3, as DNA: TGCAGTGCCTTATACAATGAGCAGTTCTTC. It is translated as CSALYNEQFF. The V gene is TRBV20-1, the J gene TRBJ2-1; the D is unclear. The length of the CDR3 is 10 residues. The germline V gene encodes CDR1 DFQATT and CDR2 SNEGSKA (reference sequence). V lost 6 bases, J lost 4 bases, and 4 bases lay in between.